What follows describes a single T cell receptor beta chain. The CDR3 is 14 residues long. Trimming removed 6 bases from V and 6 bases from J; junction bases left unmatched: 9. Germline CDR1 is SGHTA and CDR2 is FQGNSA. The sample is drawn from a study of blood T cell repertoires in COVID-19. Using immunoSEQ multiplex PCR, the repertoire was profiled, and TCRdb retains in-frame clones only, with some absent. The sample holds over 150,000 clones; roughly 82% are singletons and the top ten take roughly 12%. This TCR derives from a man aged 40-49 years who had recovered from COVID-19. Input material: PBMCs or T cells enriched from blood (not recorded which). This rearrangement joins TRBV7-2 to TRBJ2-3; 7 bases fit TRBD2. CDR3 region: CASRERGPSDTQYF. CDR3 nucleotides: TGTGCCAGCAGGGAGCGGGGACCTTCCGATACGCAGTATTTT.